Below, 17 T cell receptor beta chains from the same sample are listed, as sequenced in a study of PD-L1 blockade in urothelial cancer. Clones were read by immunoSEQ multiplex PCR, and TCRdb kept only the in-frame ones, dropping some. The sample lists about 50,000 clones, more than 75% seen once, with 2% to 2.5% in the top ten. Indicated time point: peripheral blood 6 weeks after treatment start. The sample here was PBMCs, taken around atezolizumab (anti-PD-L1) treatment. These receptors were taken from a man aged 55 to 70 with urothelial cancer.

The chain joins TRBV7-2 to TRBJ2-7; 10 bases fit TRBD1. This CDR3 spans 15 amino acids. The germline CDR1 and CDR2 sequences are SGHTA and FQGNSA. V lost 5 bases, J lost 4 bases, and 8 bases stayed unmatched. CDR3 residues: CASSQAGTGVYEQYF. The CDR3 DNA reads as TGTGCCAGCAGCCAGGCGGGGACAGGGGTGTACGAGCAGTACTTC.

The rearrangement joins TRBV15 to TRBJ2-2; D is unresolved. Germline V gene data show CDR1 as LNHNV and CDR2 as YYDKDF (reference sequence). The CDR3 sequence is 16 residues long. V was shortened by 0 bases and J by 6 bases, with 14 bases between the two germline ends. The CDR3 sequence: CATSRDLGPRPGELFF. The CDR3 DNA is TGTGCCACCAGCAGAGATCTAGGCCCCCGGCCCGGGGAGCTGTTTTTT.

The chain has TRBV5-6 and TRBJ2-5; 10 bases map to TRBD2. Germline V gives CDR1 SGHDT, CDR2 YYEEEE. Unmatched junction bases numbered 8, after V lost 4 bases and J lost 2 bases. This CDR3 contains 16 residues. The CDR3 sequence is CASSGLAGGLQETQYF. The DNA of the CDR3 is TGTGCCAGCAGCGGGTTAGCGGGAGGATTACAAGAGACCCAGTACTTC.

The chain employs TRBV19 and TRBJ2-3; 10 bases agree with TRBD1. Germline V gives CDR1 LNHDA, CDR2 SQIVND (reference sequence). The CDR3 contains 16 residues. Trimming took 5 bases from V and 3 from J; bases not matched to a gene: 8. The CDR3 is CASSSDRGLRTDTQYF. Here the CDR3 DNA reads TGTGCCAGTAGTTCCGACAGGGGGCTTCGGACAGATACGCAGTATTTT.

The rearrangement links TRBV6-5 to TRBJ2-1, with a possible D match to TRBD1 (5 bases). The CDR3 is 15 amino acids. Germline CDR1 and CDR2: MNHEY and SVGAGI. V lost 2 bases and J 0 bases, leaving 8 bases between the germline ends. CDR3 nucleotide sequence: TGTGCCAGCAGTTACAGGGGCGTCTCCTACAATGAGCAGTTCTTC. Its translation: CASSYRGVSYNEQFF.

The chain carries TRBV25-1 and TRBJ1-4; TRBD1 might be the D (5 bases). The CDR3 loop spans 17 amino acids. The V and J ends lost 3 bases and 0 bases respectively, with 14 bases between them. The V gene's germline CDR1 is MGHDK and CDR2 SYGVNS. The CDR3 bases are TGTGCCAGCAGTGACACCCCGGGGGGACCAACTAATGAAAAACTGTTTTTT. Its protein product is CASSDTPGGPTNEKLFF.

This clone was recorded only once. The chain has TRBV10-2 and TRBJ2-3, with TRBD1 matching 8 bases. From germline, CDR1 is WSHSY and CDR2 SAAADI. CDR3 length equals 14 residues. J was trimmed by 0 bases and V by 9 bases; bases with no gene match: 5. CDR3 in DNA: TGCGCCAGTACACGGACAGGGAGCACAGATACGCAGTATTTT. This translates into CASTRTGSTDTQYF.

This chain connects TRBV5-1 to TRBJ1-1; 7 bases line up with TRBD1. This CDR3 has 13 amino acids. J lost 1 base, V lost 4 bases, and 1 base had no gene match. Per germline, CDR1 SGHRS and CDR2 YFSETQ. CDR3 sequence reads: CASSRDRNTEAFF. The CDR3 DNA sequence: TGCGCCAGCAGCAGGGACAGGAACACTGAAGCTTTCTTT.

In this sample, this clone turned up a few times. The rearrangement uses TRBV9 and TRBJ1-1; 9 bases are a match to TRBD1. This CDR3 region has 12 residues. Trimming took 4 bases from V and 11 from J; bases not matched to a gene: 6. Germline CDR1 SGDLS, CDR2 YYNGEE. CDR3 region: CASSNGDRAAFF. The CDR3 region has the DNA TGTGCCAGCAGCAACGGGGACAGGGCGGCTTTCTTT.

The V call is TRBV7-9, the J call TRBJ2-5, with 12 bases matching TRBD1. Germline V CDR1 and CDR2: SEHNR, FQNEAQ (reference sequence). V lost 5 bases to trimming and J lost 5 bases; unmatched junction nucleotides: 15. The CDR3 is 18 residues long. CDR3 sequence reads: CASSRDRGREVRGETQYF. In DNA form, the CDR3 reads TGTGCCAGCAGCCGGGACAGGGGGCGCGAAGTGCGTGGGGAGACCCAGTACTTC.

This sequence joins TRBV9 and TRBJ1-2; 9 bases align to TRBD1. Germline lookup yields CDR1 SGDLS and CDR2 YYNGEE. This CDR3 has 16 residues. The ends lost 3 bases at V and 6 bases at J; junction bases unmatched: 12. In nucleotides, the CDR3 is TGTGCCAGCAGCGCCTCATCACAGGGGGCGCGGCATGGCTACACCTTC. Translated: CASSASSQGARHGYTF. The full variable domain, its missing parts supplied by reference TRBV9 and TRBJ1-2, is DSGVTQTPKHLITATGQRVTLRCSPRSGDLSVYWYQQSLDQGLQFLIQYYNGEERAKGNILERFSAQQFPDLHSELNLSSLELGDSALYFCASSASSQGARHGYTFGSGTRLTVV.

The J gene is TRBJ2-1, the V gene TRBV2; 8 bases are a match to TRBD2. V shed 7 bases, J shed 3 bases, and the junction held 5 bases outside the gene matches. This CDR3 contains 14 residues. Per the germline V gene, CDR1 is SNHLY and CDR2 is FYNNEI. For the CDR3, the DNA is TGTGCCAGCAATTCCGGGGGGGGCTACAATGAGCAGTTCTTC. Its translation: CASNSGGGYNEQFF.

This sequence joins TRBV19 and TRBJ2-1; possible D gene TRBD1, 6 bases. Germline V lookup: CDR1 LNHDA, CDR2 SQIVND (reference sequence). V was clipped by 5 bases and J by 7 bases, with 15 bases between them. CDR3 length: 14 amino acids. CDR3 nucleotides: TGTGCCAGTAGTTCACTGGACAGCCGGAATGAGCAGTTCTTC. Amino acid sequence: CASSSLDSRNEQFF.

The chain couples TRBV7-2 to TRBJ2-3; no clear D. Germline V gene sequence: CDR1 SGHTA, CDR2 FQGNSA. This CDR3 contains 14 residues. Trimming took off 5 bases at V and 0 bases at J, with 9 bases between the two ends. The CDR3 protein is CASSTVLSTDTQYF. The CDR3 DNA is TGTGCCAGCAGCACGGTGCTTAGCACAGATACGCAGTATTTT.

The chain joins TRBV7-2 to TRBJ1-5; D not certain. The CDR3 has 15 residues. The V gene's germline CDR1 is SGHTA and CDR2 FQGNSA. The germline V and J ends were trimmed by 6 bases and 2 bases, with 14 bases remaining between them. The CDR3 DNA follows: TGTGCCAGCAGTTTCGGGGTTTGGGGCAATCAGCCCCAGCATTTT. Its protein is CASSFGVWGNQPQHF. Full variable domain (remainder filled in from reference TRBV7-2 and TRBJ1-5): GAGVSQSPSNKVTEKGKDVELRCDPISGHTALYWYRQSLGQGLEFLIYFQGNSAPDKSGLPSDRFSAERTGGSVSTLTIQRTQQEDSAVYLCASSFGVWGNQPQHFGDGTRLSIL.

The CDR3 bases are TGTGCCAGCTCACGCGAGACAGGCTTCGGCGAGCAGTACTTC. As protein: CASSRETGFGEQYF. This chain connects TRBV18 to TRBJ2-7, with a possible D match to TRBD1 (6 bases). The V and J ends lost 4 bases and 6 bases respectively, with 16 bases between them. This CDR3 contains 14 residues. The germline V gene encodes CDR1 KGHSH and CDR2 LQKENI. The variable domain in full, completed from reference TRBV18 and TRBJ2-7, reads NAGVMQNPRHLVRRRGQEARLRCSPMKGHSHVYWYRQLPEEGLKFMVYLQKENIIDESGMPKERFSAEFPKEGPSILRIQQVVRGDSAAYFCASSRETGFGEQYFGPGTRLTVT.

The chain joins TRBV5-4 to TRBJ1-3, with 7 bases fitting TRBD1. Trimming at V came to 4 bases and at J to 0 bases, leaving 7 bases not matched to a gene. Germline-derived CDR1 and CDR2 are SGHNT and YYREEE (reference sequence). This CDR3 is 16 amino acids long. The chain's CDR3 is CASSQGTENSGNTIYF. The DNA of the CDR3 is TGTGCCAGCAGCCAAGGGACAGAAAACTCTGGAAACACCATATATTTT.